The 32 T cell receptor beta chains given below trace back to one sample, sequenced in a study of cytomegalovirus exposure and HLA in healthy donors. PCR used 60 Vbeta primers and 13 Jbeta primers. Sequencing was performed with immunoSEQ multiplex PCR; in TCRdb, only in-frame clones are kept and a portion is missing. The profile shows about 120,000 clones, roughly 70% of them singletons. The sample consisted of PBMCs. These receptors all come from a man aged 35 to 55 in good health and CMV-seropositive.

The chain is built from TRBV7-8 and TRBJ2-2, with D possibly matching TRBD1 (5 bases). The V and J ends lost 1 base and 0 bases respectively, with 9 bases between them. The germline V gene encodes CDR1 SGHVS and CDR2 FQNEAQ. The CDR3 has 16 residues. The CDR3 reads CASSLETASNTGELFF. The CDR3 DNA reads as TGTGCCAGCAGCTTAGAGACAGCATCGAACACCGGGGAGCTGTTTTTT.

The V gene is TRBV10-1, the J gene TRBJ2-3; no clear D. The germline V gene has CDR1 WNHNN and CDR2 SYGVQD (reference sequence). Trimming shortened V by 5 bases and J by 1 base, and 16 bases separated the two germline ends. This CDR3 contains 16 residues. CDR3 coding DNA: TGCGCCAGCAGTCTCTCTCCCCTACGAGGCACAGATACGCAGTATTTT. It yields the protein CASSLSPLRGTDTQYF.

The rearrangement links TRBV9 to TRBJ1-5; 7 bases line up with TRBD1. After removal of 4 bases from V and 7 bases from J, the junction contained 5 bases not matched to a gene. Germline V gene data show CDR1 as SGDLS and CDR2 as YYNGEE. The CDR3 runs 13 residues. This CDR3 is CASSRGTAQPQHF. The CDR3 DNA sequence: TGTGCCAGCAGCCGTGGGACAGCACAGCCCCAGCATTTT.

The chain uses TRBV28 and TRBJ1-5, with 9 bases matching TRBD1. Losses at the gene ends were 5 bases for V and 4 bases for J; bases not matched to a gene: 12. The CDR3 length is 17 residues. Germline V gene data show CDR1 as MDHEN and CDR2 as SYDVKM. This chain's CDR3 is CASSPPSFGQGNQPQHF. DNA for the CDR3: TGTGCCAGCAGTCCTCCCTCTTTTGGACAGGGGAATCAGCCCCAGCATTTT.

The rearrangement joins TRBV4-3 to TRBJ1-1; D unclear. V lost 6 bases and J lost 1, with 9 bases in between. This CDR3 contains 13 residues. In germline, CDR1 is LGHNA, CDR2 YSLEER. The CDR3 region is CASRYSGNTEAFF. CDR3 in DNA: TGCGCCAGCAGGTATTCAGGGAACACTGAAGCTTTCTTT.

This rearrangement joins TRBV10-3 to TRBJ2-6; TRBD1 matches 12 bases. CDR1 ENHRY and CDR2 SYGVKD come from the germline V gene. This CDR3 has 20 amino acids. V trimming: 2 bases; J trimming: 2 bases; junction bases outside the gene matches: 10. The CDR3 loop reads CAISEGPLGTGGPGANVLTF. CDR3 bases: TGTGCCATCAGTGAGGGTCCATTAGGGACAGGGGGCCCTGGGGCCAACGTCCTGACTTTC.

In its sample, this clone was seen once. The chain recombines TRBV6-1 with TRBJ1-5; unclear D gene. The CDR3 is 16 residues long. Trimming stripped 1 base from V and 0 bases from J, with 10 bases between. The germline V gene encodes CDR1 MNHNS and CDR2 SASEGT. CDR3 DNA sequence: TGTGCCAGCAGTGAAGAGTGGCGGGATAGCAATCAGCCCCAGCATTTT. Translating it yields CASSEEWRDSNQPQHF.

V and J are TRBV5-6 and TRBJ2-7; 9 nucleotides line up with TRBD1. The germline gives CDR1 SGHDT, CDR2 YYEEEE. This CDR3 has 19 amino acids. The ends lost 3 bases at V and 0 bases at J; junction bases unmatched: 16. The chain's CDR3 is CASSSLNLQGQGGSYEQYF. The DNA for the CDR3 is TGTGCCAGCAGCTCCCTCAACCTCCAGGGACAGGGAGGCTCCTACGAGCAGTACTTC.

The chain is built from TRBV29-1 and TRBJ1-3, with D possibly TRBD1 on 5 matching bases. CDR1 and CDR2 (germline): SQVTM, ANQGSEA. Trimming cost V 0 bases and J 0 bases, with 12 bases left between them. There are 16 residues in the CDR3. CDR3 in amino acids: CSVEDRQGYSGNTIYF. For the CDR3, the DNA is TGCAGCGTTGAAGATCGGCAGGGATACTCTGGAAACACCATATATTTT. Full variable domain (rest looked up from reference TRBV29-1 and TRBJ1-3): SAVISQKPSRDICQRGTSLTIQCQVDSQVTMMFWYRQQPGQSLTLIATANQGSEATYESGFVIDKFPISRPNLTFSTLTVSNMSPEDSSIYLCSVEDRQGYSGNTIYFGEGSWLTVV.

The chain employs TRBV20-1 and TRBJ2-5; D unclear. Germline-derived CDR1 and CDR2 are DFQATT and SNEGSKA (reference sequence). Trimming shortened V by 6 bases and J by 0 bases, and 5 bases separated the two germline ends. The CDR3 runs 11 residues. For the CDR3, the DNA is TGCAGTGCACTGTACCAAGAGACCCAGTACTTC. Translated, it gives CSALYQETQYF.

This clone was picked up a small number of times. J is TRBJ2-3 and V is TRBV15, with D maybe TRBD2 (5 bases). The CDR3 totals 16 residues. The V gene's germline CDR1 is LNHNV and CDR2 YYDKDF (reference sequence). Trimming shortened V by 1 base and J by 1 base, and 12 bases separated the two germline ends. The CDR3 nucleotides are TGTGCCACCAGCAGAGGAGGTCAAGCGGGCACAGATACGCAGTATTTT. Its protein product is CATSRGGQAGTDTQYF.

This sequence joins TRBV28 and TRBJ1-1; 8 bases agree with TRBD1. This CDR3 has 15 residues. Germline V gives CDR1 MDHEN, CDR2 SYDVKM. V trimming: 8 bases; J trimming: 4 bases; junction bases outside the gene matches: 12. The CDR3 here is CASRTGSFTPTEAFF. The CDR3 DNA reads as TGTGCCAGCCGGACAGGGTCTTTTACACCCACTGAAGCTTTCTTT.

This clone has a handful of counts. The rearrangement uses TRBV5-1 and TRBJ2-1, with D maybe TRBD2 (6 bases). Germline-derived CDR1 and CDR2 are SGHRS and YFSETQ. V lost 2 bases and J 5 bases, leaving 14 bases between the germline ends. This CDR3 is built from 15 residues. Here the CDR3 DNA reads TGCGCCAGCAGCTTCGGCGGCGGGGTGGACAATGAGCAGTTCTTC. Its translation: CASSFGGGVDNEQFF.

The CDR3 DNA sequence: TGTGCCAGCAGCTTCGCACAGCTGGCCTCAATCAAAGGTCAAGAGACCCAGTACTTC. Its translation: CASSFAQLASIKGQETQYF. V is TRBV7-9 and J is TRBJ2-5, with no clear D. This CDR3 comprises 19 residues. Deletions cut 3 bases from V and 2 bases from J, with 25 bases between. Germline V CDR1 and CDR2: SEHNR, FQNEAQ (reference sequence).

The chain is built from TRBV6-6 and TRBJ2-7; TRBD1 aligns across 12 bases. CDR1 and CDR2 (germline): MNHNY, SVGAGI (reference sequence). CDR3 length: 16 residues. V was clipped by 6 bases and J by 1 base; unmatched bases: 7. The CDR3 sequence: CASREGDRGHSYEQYF. The CDR3 DNA is TGTGCCAGCAGGGAGGGGGACAGGGGGCATTCCTACGAGCAGTACTTC.

V is TRBV29-1 and J is TRBJ1-2; TRBD1 matches at 7 bases. Trimming removed 5 bases from V and 10 bases from J; junction bases left unmatched: 7. Germline lookup yields CDR1 SQVTM and CDR2 ANQGSEA. The CDR3 covers 11 residues. In DNA, the CDR3 is TGCAGCGTTATGAGGGACAGATTCTACACCTTC. This sequence encodes CSVMRDRFYTF.

This chain joins TRBV18 and TRBJ1-6; 8 bases are a match to TRBD1. J gave up 7 bases and V 1 base, and 9 bases lay outside the gene matches. Germline CDR1 KGHSH, CDR2 LQKENI. The CDR3 has 17 residues. The CDR3 sequence: CASSPRRAGGYNSPLHF. The CDR3 DNA reads as TGTGCCAGCTCACCACGTAGGGCAGGGGGCTACAATTCACCCCTCCACTTT.

This clone was seen only a few times. The chain recombines TRBV5-5 with TRBJ2-1; D is undetermined. The CDR3 is 13 residues long. Trimming removed 0 bases at V and 4 bases at J, with 5 bases between. Germline CDR1 SGHKS, CDR2 YYEKEE (reference sequence). CDR3 coding DNA: TGTGCCAGCAGCTTGGACCGGTACAATGAGCAGTTCTTC. It codes for CASSLDRYNEQFF.

The V call is TRBV5-1, the J call TRBJ1-1; D gene unclear. The germline V gene has CDR1 SGHRS and CDR2 YFSETQ. With 0 bases removed from V and 7 bases from J, the gap between germline ends came to 16 bases. This CDR3 is built from 15 residues. The CDR3 DNA reads as TGCGCCAGCAGCTTGGTGAATCCATCTCTGAGTGAAGCTTTCTTT. Amino acid sequence: CASSLVNPSLSEAFF. The whole variable domain, remainder taken from reference TRBV5-1 and TRBJ1-1, is KAGVTQTPRYLIKTRGQQVTLSCSPISGHRSVSWYQQTPGQGLQFLFEYFSETQRNKGNFPGRFSGRQFSNSRSEMNVSTLELGDSALYLCASSLVNPSLSEAFFGQGTRLTVV.

The V gene is TRBV7-9, the J gene TRBJ2-2, with 9 bases that match TRBD2. J was trimmed by 7 bases and V by 7 bases; bases with no gene match: 7. Germline V gives CDR1 SEHNR, CDR2 FQNEAQ (reference sequence). The CDR3 totals 14 residues. The chain's CDR3 is CASTAATSGGELFF. The CDR3, as DNA: TGTGCCAGCACCGCCGCGACTAGCGGCGGGGAGCTGTTTTTT.

The chain couples TRBV5-4 to TRBJ2-5; TRBD1 matches at 11 bases. Germline CDR1 reads SGHNT; CDR2 reads YYREEE (reference sequence). The ends lost 0 bases at V and 7 bases at J; junction bases unmatched: 8. This CDR3 is 16 amino acids long. The CDR3 sequence: CASSLGGGQGAWTQYF. The CDR3 DNA follows: TGTGCCAGCAGCTTGGGAGGTGGACAGGGGGCTTGGACCCAGTACTTC. Based on the CDR3 plus reference TRBV5-4 and TRBJ2-5, the full variable domain is ETGVTQSPTHLIKTRGQQVTLRCSSQSGHNTVSWYQQALGQGPQFIFQYYREEENGRGNFPPRFSGLQFPNYSSELNVNALELDDSALYLCASSLGGGQGAWTQYFGPGTRLLVL.

The CDR3 DNA sequence: TGTGCCAGCAACCGAGGGGGCTCTCGGGCCTATGGCTACACCTTC. Translated: CASNRGGSRAYGYTF. The chain uses TRBV28 and TRBJ1-2, with 7 positions matching TRBD1. There are 15 residues in the CDR3. The germline V gene has CDR1 MDHEN and CDR2 SYDVKM. The ends lost 7 bases at V and 4 bases at J; junction bases unmatched: 12.

This chain joins TRBV30 and TRBJ1-5; no clear D gene. The CDR3 loop spans 13 amino acids. The ends were cut back, 2 bases at V and 1 base at J, with 6 bases in the middle. Germline assignment: CDR1 GTSNPN and CDR2 SVGIG (reference sequence). In nucleotides, the CDR3 is TGTGCCTGGAGTCGCGGCAGCAATCAGCCCCAGCATTTT. The encoded protein is CAWSRGSNQPQHF.

The V gene is TRBV19, the J gene TRBJ2-5, with 11 bases aligning to TRBD1. J gave up 5 bases and V 4 bases, and 3 bases lay outside the gene matches. Germline V gives CDR1 LNHDA, CDR2 SQIVND (reference sequence). The CDR3 is made up of 14 amino acids. The CDR3 DNA follows: TGTGCCAGTAGTAAGGGACAGGGGGTTGAGACCCAGTACTTC. Protein sequence: CASSKGQGVETQYF.

This rearrangement joins TRBV7-6 to TRBJ2-2, with D possibly matching TRBD1 (5 bases). V was pared by 1 base and J by 4 bases, with 10 bases between. Germline CDR1 reads SGHVS; CDR2 reads FNYEAQ. The CDR3 has 15 residues. Written as DNA, the CDR3 is TGTGCCAGCAGCTTAGGGGGCAGGGCCACCGGGGAGCTGTTTTTT. The encoded protein is CASSLGGRATGELFF.

V is TRBV28 and J is TRBJ1-3; 7 bases line up with TRBD1. This CDR3 region has 15 residues. Germline CDR1 is MDHEN and CDR2 is SYDVKM. The V and J ends lost 5 bases and 0 bases, in that order; junction bases with no gene match: 4. In nucleotides, the CDR3 is TGTGCCAGCAGTCCCGGGGACAGCTCTGGAAACACCATATATTTT. This codes for CASSPGDSSGNTIYF.

The chain links TRBV28 to TRBJ1-6; D is perhaps TRBD1 (6 bases). Germline-derived CDR1 and CDR2 are MDHEN and SYDVKM. Trimming shortened V by 6 bases and J by 9 bases, and 18 bases separated the two germline ends. This CDR3 region has 15 residues. CDR3 in DNA: TGTGCCAGCAGACCACCCAGGGGCATGGGTTCACCCCTCCACTTT. Translated, it gives CASRPPRGMGSPLHF.

This clone has only a few counts. V is TRBV7-3 and J is TRBJ2-7; 8 nucleotides line up with TRBD2. V dropped 0 bases and J dropped 4; count of bases not matched to a gene: 5. Per the germline V gene, CDR1 is SGHTA and CDR2 is FQGTGA. This CDR3 has 15 amino acids. The CDR3 bases are TGTGCCAGCAGCTTAACCCAAGCGGGAGCTTACGAGCAGTACTTC. This sequence encodes CASSLTQAGAYEQYF.

The chain combines TRBV27 with TRBJ2-1; a weak D match, TRBD2 (5 bases). The CDR3 loop spans 18 amino acids. V lost 4 bases, J lost 6 bases, and 25 bases lay in between. The germline V gene has CDR1 MNHEY and CDR2 SMNVEV (reference sequence). CDR3 nucleotide sequence: TGTGCCAGCAGTTCCCCCCCACTCCTGACGGGATTTGGCAATGAGCAGTTCTTC. It encodes CASSSPPLLTGFGNEQFF.

This clone showed up just a few times. The chain is built from TRBV5-4 and TRBJ2-5; 12 bases align to TRBD2. Germline CDR1 SGHNT, CDR2 YYREEE (reference sequence). V lost 4 bases, J lost 3 bases, and 13 bases stayed unmatched. CDR3 length equals 18 residues. The CDR3 loop is CASSRGASGRGYKETQYF. For the CDR3, the DNA is TGTGCCAGCAGCCGGGGAGCTAGCGGGAGGGGGTATAAAGAGACCCAGTACTTC.

A few counts support this clone. The chain joins TRBV2 to TRBJ1-1, with D tentatively TRBD1 (6 bases). The CDR3 extends over 14 amino acids. Germline V CDR1 and CDR2: SNHLY, FYNNEI. Trimming took 6 bases from V and 1 from J, leaving 12 bases between them. CDR3 sequence (DNA): TGTGCCAGCAGACCCTCAGGGGAGAACACTGAAGCTTTCTTT. Protein: CASRPSGENTEAFF.

The table lists this clone with a count of one. The rearrangement joins TRBV6-1 to TRBJ2-2; TRBD2 aligns across 7 bases. V shed 0 bases, J shed 0 bases, and the junction held 4 bases outside the gene matches. This CDR3 is built from 17 residues. The germline CDR1 and CDR2 sequences are MNHNS and SASEGT. The CDR3 is CASSEALADPNTGELFF. The CDR3 DNA reads TGTGCCAGCAGTGAAGCGCTAGCGGACCCGAACACCGGGGAGCTGTTTTTT.